This T cell receptor (beta chain) was found in a study of CD8 T cells in ankylosing spondylitis (dated by TCRdb to 2015 to 2018). Concerning the study at large: The study set out to find disease-linked TCR variants by profiling T cell receptor beta repertoires in ankylosing spondylitis patients and healthy donors. Peripheral blood was sampled, and synovial fluid was additionally collected from ankylosing spondylitis patients. In total, the full study cohort was made up of nearly 110 healthy donors and 25 or so ankylosing spondylitis patients.

What the authors observed across the whole study: The disease-linked clones were reported as significantly enriched in matched synovial fluid samples from ankylosing spondylitis patients. Some motif variants were previously reported in synovial fluid and blood of reactive arthritis patients, suggesting common disease-initiation mechanisms. The disease-linked clones had a CD8+ phenotype and were found at relatively low frequencies in peripheral blood. A TCR beta motif made up of several highly homologous amino acid variants appeared to be characteristic of blood from ankylosing spondylitis patients.

Sequenced on an Illumina HiSeq 2500. TCR beta libraries were prepared by quantitative 5'-RACE with molecular barcodes. The original methods were these. A new computational method, built on a probabilistic model of VDJ rearrangement, was used to identify disease-linked TCR variants. The public reads were reprocessed in TCRdb via fastp at Q25 and MiXCR, keeping in-frame beta chains. Each entry is one CDR3 protein sequence, shown with its most common DNA and genes. These V and J calls derive from TCRdb rather than the authors' analysis. The sample has 270,000 or so distinct CDR3 sequences on record, 18% of them singletons. The ten largest account for under 40% of the sample. The germline V gene gives CDR1 as SGHDN and CDR2 as FVKESK. The CDR3 holds 13 amino acids from the cysteine to the phenylalanine. Only the CDR3 DNA stays, 39 bases, in frame from base 1. V loses 4 bases at its end and J loses 4 bases; junction bases beyond the gene matches: 3.

With regard to this clonotype: There is no known antigen for this receptor. Base qualities are not at hand, and no much larger clone is one base apart.

The TCR was taken from a male donor with ankylosing spondylitis or in good health (not recorded which). What was sequenced was blood, either unsorted or a sorted T cell fraction (not recorded which). The chain couples TRBV14 to TRBJ2-7; 8 junctional bases match TRBD2. Here is the DNA: TGTGCCAGCAGCCTACTAGCGGTGTACGAGCAGTACTTC. This gives the protein CASSLLAVYEQYF.